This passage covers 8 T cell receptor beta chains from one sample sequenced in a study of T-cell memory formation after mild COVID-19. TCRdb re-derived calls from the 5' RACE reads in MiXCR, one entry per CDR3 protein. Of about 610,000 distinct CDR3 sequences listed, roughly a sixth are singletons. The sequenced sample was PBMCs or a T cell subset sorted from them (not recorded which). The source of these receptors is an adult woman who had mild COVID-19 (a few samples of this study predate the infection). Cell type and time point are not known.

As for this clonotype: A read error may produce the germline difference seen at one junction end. CDR3 protein: CDSSFRGRSSGANVLTF. Here the CDR3 DNA reads TGTGACAGCAGTTTTCGAGGACGGAGCTCTGGGGCCAACGTCCTGACTTTC. The rearrangement links TRBV12-3 or TRBV12-4 to TRBJ2-6; D gene ambiguous. The CDR3 covers 17 residues.

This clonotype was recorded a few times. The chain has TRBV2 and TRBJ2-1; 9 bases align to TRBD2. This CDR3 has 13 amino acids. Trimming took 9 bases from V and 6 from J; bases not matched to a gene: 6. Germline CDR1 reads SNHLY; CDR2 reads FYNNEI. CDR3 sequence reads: CASGLALGNEQFF. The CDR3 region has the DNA TGTGCCAGTGGACTAGCGTTGGGCAATGAGCAGTTCTTC. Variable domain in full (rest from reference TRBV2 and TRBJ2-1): EPEVTQTPSHQVTQMGQEVILRCVPISNHLYFYWYRQILGQKVEFLVSFYNNEISEKSEIFDDQFSVERPDGSNFTLKIRSTKLEDSAMYFCASGLALGNEQFFGPGTRLTVL.

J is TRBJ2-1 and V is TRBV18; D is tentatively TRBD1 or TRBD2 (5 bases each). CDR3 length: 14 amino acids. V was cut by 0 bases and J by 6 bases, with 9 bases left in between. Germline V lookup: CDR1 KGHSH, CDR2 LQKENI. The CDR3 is CASSPPGTANEQFF. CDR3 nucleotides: TGTGCCAGCTCACCACCAGGGACGGCCAATGAGCAGTTCTTC.

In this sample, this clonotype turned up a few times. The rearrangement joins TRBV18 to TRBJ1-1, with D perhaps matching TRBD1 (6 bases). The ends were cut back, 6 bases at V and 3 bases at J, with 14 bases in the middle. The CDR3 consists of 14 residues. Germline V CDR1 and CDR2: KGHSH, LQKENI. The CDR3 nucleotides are TGTGCCAGCTCCCCCCAACAGGGCCACACTGAAGCTTTCTTT. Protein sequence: CASSPQQGHTEAFF. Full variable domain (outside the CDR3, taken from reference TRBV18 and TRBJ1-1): NAGVMQNPRHLVRRRGQEARLRCSPMKGHSHVYWYRQLPEEGLKFMVYLQKENIIDESGMPKERFSAEFPKEGPSILRIQQVVRGDSAAYFCASSPQQGHTEAFFGQGTRLTVV.

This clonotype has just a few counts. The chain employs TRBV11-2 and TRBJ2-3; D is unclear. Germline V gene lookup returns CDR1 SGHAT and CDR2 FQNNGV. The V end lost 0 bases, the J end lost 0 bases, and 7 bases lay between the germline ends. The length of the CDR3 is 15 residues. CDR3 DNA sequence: TGTGCCAGCAGCTTAGACAGTTTAAGCACAGATACGCAGTATTTT. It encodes CASSLDSLSTDTQYF.

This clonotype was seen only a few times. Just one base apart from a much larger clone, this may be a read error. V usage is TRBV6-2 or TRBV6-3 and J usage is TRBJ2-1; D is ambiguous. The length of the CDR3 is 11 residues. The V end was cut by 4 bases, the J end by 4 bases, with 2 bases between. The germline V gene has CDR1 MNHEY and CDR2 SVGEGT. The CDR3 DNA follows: TGTGCCAGCAGTTGGTACAATGAGCAGTTCTTC. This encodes CASSWYNEQFF.

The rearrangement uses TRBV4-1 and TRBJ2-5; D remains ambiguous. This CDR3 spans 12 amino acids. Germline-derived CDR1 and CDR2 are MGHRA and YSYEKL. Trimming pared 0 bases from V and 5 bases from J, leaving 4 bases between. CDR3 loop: CASSQDPETQYF. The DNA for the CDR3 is TGCGCCAGCAGCCAAGATCCGGAGACCCAGTACTTC.

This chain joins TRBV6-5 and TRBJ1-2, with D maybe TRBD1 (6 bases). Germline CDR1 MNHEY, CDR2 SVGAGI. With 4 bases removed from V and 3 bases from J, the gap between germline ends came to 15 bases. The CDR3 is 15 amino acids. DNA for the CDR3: TGTGCCAGCAGTTCACTTGGTACAGGGCACTATGGCTACACCTTC. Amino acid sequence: CASSSLGTGHYGYTF.